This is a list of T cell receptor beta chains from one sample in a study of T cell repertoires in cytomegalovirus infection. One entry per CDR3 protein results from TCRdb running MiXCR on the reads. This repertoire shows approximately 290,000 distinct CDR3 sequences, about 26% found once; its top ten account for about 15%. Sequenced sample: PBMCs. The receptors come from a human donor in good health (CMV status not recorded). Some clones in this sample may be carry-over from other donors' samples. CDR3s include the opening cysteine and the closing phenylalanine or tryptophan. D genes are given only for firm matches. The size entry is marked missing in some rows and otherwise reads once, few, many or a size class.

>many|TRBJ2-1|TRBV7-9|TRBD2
CASSLDASGGARVNEQFF
TGTGCCAGCAGCTTAGATGCCAGCGGGGGGGCCCGGGTCAATGAGCAGTTCTTC
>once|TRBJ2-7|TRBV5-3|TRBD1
CASSDRVSYEQYF
TGTGCCAGCAGTGACAGGGTGTCCTACGAGCAGTACTTC
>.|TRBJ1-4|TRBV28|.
CAATARTQRNEKLFF
TGTGCAGCCACAGCGAGGACACAAAGGAATGAAAAACTGTTTTTT
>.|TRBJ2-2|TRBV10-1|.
CASSELVNTGELFF
TGCGCCAGCAGTGAGCTAGTCAACACCGGGGAGCTGTTTTTT
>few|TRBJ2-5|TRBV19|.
CASTPTLSRETQYF
TGTGCCAGTACCCCAACTCTGTCCCGAGAGACCCAGTACTTC
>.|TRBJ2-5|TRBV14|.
CASSQAGARAQYF
TGTGCCAGCAGCCAAGCAGGGGCCCGGGCCCAGTACTTC
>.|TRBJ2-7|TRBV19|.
CASSIPYYEQYF
TGTGCCAGTAGTATCCCCTACTACGAGCAGTACTTC
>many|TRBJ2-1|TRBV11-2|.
CASSSLGIAEGRSHEQFF
TGTGCCAGCAGCTCCCTAGGAATAGCGGAGGGTCGCAGTCATGAGCAGTTCTTC
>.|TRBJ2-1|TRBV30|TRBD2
CAWAGTSGINEQFF
TGTGCCTGGGCCGGGACTAGCGGGATTAATGAGCAGTTCTTC
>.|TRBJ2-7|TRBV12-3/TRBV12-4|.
CASSYRQVLSYEQYF
TGTGCCAGCAGTTATCGACAGGTCCTCTCCTACGAGCAGTACTTC
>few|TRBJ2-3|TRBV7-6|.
CASSRTLGTDTQYF
TGTGCCAGCAGCAGGACCCTCGGCACAGATACGCAGTATTTT
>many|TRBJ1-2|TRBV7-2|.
CASSLTPYGYTF
TGTGCCAGCAGCTTGACACCTTATGGCTACACCTTC
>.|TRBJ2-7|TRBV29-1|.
CSGGTGTYEQYF
TGCAGCGGGGGGACGGGAACCTACGAGCAGTACTTC
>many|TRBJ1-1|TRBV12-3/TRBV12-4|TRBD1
CASSFVAGGGNTEAFF
TGTGCCAGCAGTTTCGTGGCAGGGGGGGGGAACACTGAAGCTTTCTTT
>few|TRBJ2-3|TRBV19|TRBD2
CASSLISGLAGATDTQYF
TGTGCCAGTAGTTTGATTTCGGGACTAGCGGGGGCTACAGATACGCAGTATTTT
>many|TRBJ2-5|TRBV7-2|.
CASSRGGARETQYF
TGTGCCAGCAGTCGTGGGGGGGCTCGGGAGACCCAGTACTTC
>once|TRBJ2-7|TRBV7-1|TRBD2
CASSPRTSGYYEQYF
TGTGCCAGCAGCCCCAGGACTAGCGGGTACTACGAGCAGTACTTC
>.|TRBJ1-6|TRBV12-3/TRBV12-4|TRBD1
CASRYTGQGWSPLHF
TGTGCCAGCAGATACACGGGACAGGGGTGGTCACCCCTCCACTTT
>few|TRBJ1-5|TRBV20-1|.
CSAREGTGNQPQHF
TGCAGTGCTAGGGAGGGGACGGGCAATCAGCCCCAGCATTTT
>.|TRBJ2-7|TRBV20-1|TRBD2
CSAWTSGTLSYEQYF
TGCAGTGCATGGACTAGCGGGACACTCTCCTACGAGCAGTACTTC
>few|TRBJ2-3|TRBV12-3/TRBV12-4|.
CASRGAGDTQYF
TGTGCCAGCCGGGGGGCCGGGGATACGCAGTATTTT
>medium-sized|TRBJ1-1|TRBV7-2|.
CASSQGRAVNTEAFF
TGTGCCAGCAGTCAGGGGCGGGCGGTGAACACTGAAGCTTTCTTT
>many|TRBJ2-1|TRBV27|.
CASSPGLQYNEQFF
TGTGCCAGCAGCCCGGGACTCCAATACAATGAGCAGTTCTTC
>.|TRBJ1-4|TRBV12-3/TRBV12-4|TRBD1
CASSDGQGVGEKLFF
TGTGCCAGCAGTGATGGACAGGGAGTGGGAGAAAAACTGTTTTTT
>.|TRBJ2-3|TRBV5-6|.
CASSPPGLNTDTQYF
TGTGCCAGCAGCCCTCCGGGACTTAACACAGATACGCAGTATTTT
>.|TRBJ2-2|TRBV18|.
CASSPNIMDTGELFF
TGTGCCAGCTCACCAAATATAATGGACACCGGGGAGCTGTTTTTT
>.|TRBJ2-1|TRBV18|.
CASSPETVTYNEQFF
TGTGCCAGCTCACCAGAGACAGTGACCTACAATGAGCAGTTCTTC
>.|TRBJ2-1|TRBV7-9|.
CAAQQLRGHEQFF
TGTGCGGCGCAGCAGCTTAGAGGCCATGAGCAGTTCTTC